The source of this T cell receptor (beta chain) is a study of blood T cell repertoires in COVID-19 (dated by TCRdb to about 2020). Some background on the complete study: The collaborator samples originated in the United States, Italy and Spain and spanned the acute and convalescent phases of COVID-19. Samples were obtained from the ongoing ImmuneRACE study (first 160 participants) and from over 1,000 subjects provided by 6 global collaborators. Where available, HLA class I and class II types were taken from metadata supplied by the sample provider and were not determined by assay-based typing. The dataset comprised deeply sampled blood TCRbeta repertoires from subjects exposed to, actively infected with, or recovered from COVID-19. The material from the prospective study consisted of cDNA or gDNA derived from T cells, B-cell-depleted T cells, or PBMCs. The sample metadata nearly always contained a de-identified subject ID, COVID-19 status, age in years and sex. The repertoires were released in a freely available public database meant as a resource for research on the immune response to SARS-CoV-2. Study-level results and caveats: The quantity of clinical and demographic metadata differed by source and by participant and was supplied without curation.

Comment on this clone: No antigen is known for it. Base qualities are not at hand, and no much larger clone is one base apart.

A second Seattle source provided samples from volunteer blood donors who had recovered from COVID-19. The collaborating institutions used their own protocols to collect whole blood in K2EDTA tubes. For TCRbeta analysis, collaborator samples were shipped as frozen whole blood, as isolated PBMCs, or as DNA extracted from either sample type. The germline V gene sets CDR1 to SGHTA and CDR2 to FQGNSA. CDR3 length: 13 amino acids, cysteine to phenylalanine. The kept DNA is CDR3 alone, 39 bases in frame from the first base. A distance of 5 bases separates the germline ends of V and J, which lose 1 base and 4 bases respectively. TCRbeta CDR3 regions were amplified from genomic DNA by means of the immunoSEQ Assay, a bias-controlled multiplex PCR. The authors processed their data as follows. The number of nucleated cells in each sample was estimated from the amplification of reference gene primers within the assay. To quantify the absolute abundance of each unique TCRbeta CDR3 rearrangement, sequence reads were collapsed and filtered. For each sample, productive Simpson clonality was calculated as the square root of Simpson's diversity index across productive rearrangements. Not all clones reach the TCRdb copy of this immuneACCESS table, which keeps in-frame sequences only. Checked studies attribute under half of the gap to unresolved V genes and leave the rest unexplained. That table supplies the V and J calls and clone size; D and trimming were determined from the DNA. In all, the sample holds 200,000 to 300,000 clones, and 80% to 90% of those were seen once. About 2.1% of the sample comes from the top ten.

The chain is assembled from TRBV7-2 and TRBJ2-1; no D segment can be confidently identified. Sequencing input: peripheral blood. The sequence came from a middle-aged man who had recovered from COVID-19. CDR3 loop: CASSLERYNEQFF. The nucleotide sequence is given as TGTGCCAGCAGCTTAGAACGGTACAATGAGCAGTTCTTC.